These 24 T cell receptor beta chains originate from one sample sequenced in a study of blood T cell repertoires in COVID-19 (dated by TCRdb to 2020 to 2022). The library was generated by the immunoSEQ multiplex PCR assay. Here the immuneACCESS table is served through TCRdb, limited to in-frame sequences with V and J called. Missing clones are a known gap in these copies; in checked studies unresolved V genes cover under half, and the rest lacks a known reason. This sample holds roughly 410,000 clones; about 89% were observed only once. The ten largest clonotypes hold about 1.6% of the sample. The sequencing sample was made of peripheral blood. These receptor sequences come from a woman aged 40 to 50 with COVID-19, enrolled during active disease.

CDR3 sequence (DNA): TGTGCCAGCAGCCCCGGGGGGGAGAGAGATACGCAGTATTTT. It codes for CASSPGGERDTQYF. The chain combines TRBV28 with TRBJ2-3; 8 bases line up with TRBD2. CDR1 and CDR2 (germline): MDHEN, SYDVKM. Germline trimming cut 6 bases from V and 5 bases from J; bases unmatched to any gene: 7. This CDR3 is 14 amino acids long.

A single count supports this clone. CDR3 loop: CAWRSDRTGTDTQYF. For the CDR3, the DNA is TGTGCCTGGAGATCGGACAGGACGGGCACAGATACGCAGTATTTT. The chain uses TRBV30 and TRBJ2-3, with 7 bases fitting TRBD1. V lost 3 bases, J lost 1 base, and 7 bases stayed unmatched. The CDR3 is 15 amino acids. Germline V CDR1 and CDR2: GTSNPN, SVGIG (reference sequence). Combining the CDR3 with reference TRBV30 and TRBJ2-3 gives the whole variable domain SQTIHQWPATLVQPVGSPLSLECTVEGTSNPNLYWYRQAAGRGLQLLFYSVGIGQISSEVPQNLSASRPQDRQFILSSKKLLLSDSGFYLCAWRSDRTGTDTQYFGPGTRLTVL.

This sequence joins TRBV28 and TRBJ1-5; D unclear. CDR1 and CDR2 (germline): MDHEN, SYDVKM. Trimming removed 6 bases at V and 11 bases at J, with 17 bases between. This CDR3 contains 13 residues. The chain's CDR3 is CASSTDSFWAQHF. The CDR3 nucleotides read TGTGCCAGCAGCACCGACTCCTTCTGGGCCCAGCATTTT.

V usage is TRBV27 and J usage is TRBJ2-5; tentative D call: TRBD2 (6 bases). The CDR3 runs to 12 residues. V shed 6 bases and J shed 5 bases, with 10 bases lying between them. Germline V lookup: CDR1 MNHEY, CDR2 SMNVEV (reference sequence). The CDR3 coding sequence is TGTGCCAGCAGCACGGGGAGGGAGACCCAGTACTTC. Protein: CASSTGRETQYF.

The genes are TRBV7-2 and TRBJ1-2, with no clear D. The CDR3 runs to 17 residues. Germline V CDR1 and CDR2: SGHTA, FQGNSA. Deletions cut 0 bases from V and 8 bases from J, with 22 bases between. CDR3 sequence: CASSLAEVAGSSEGYTF. DNA for the CDR3: TGTGCCAGCAGCTTAGCCGAGGTAGCGGGAAGTTCGGAGGGCTACACCTTC.

This clone was recorded once. The genes are TRBV7-6 and TRBJ1-1, with 9 bases fitting TRBD1. The CDR3 extends over 16 amino acids. Germline V CDR1 and CDR2: SGHVS, FNYEAQ. After removal of 5 bases from V and 2 bases from J, the junction contained 9 bases not matched to a gene. The CDR3, as DNA: TGTGCCAGCAGCCCACCCTTGGGACAGGGAAACACTGAAGCTTTCTTT. It translates to CASSPPLGQGNTEAFF.

V gene TRBV27 combines with J gene TRBJ2-1; 16 nucleotides align to TRBD2. CDR3 length: 16 residues. After removal of 6 bases from V and 10 bases from J, the junction contained 9 bases not matched to a gene. Per germline, CDR1 MNHEY and CDR2 SMNVEV (reference sequence). The CDR3 DNA sequence: TGTGCCAGCAGCCGATCCGGGACTAGCGGGAGGGGGGAGCAGTTCTTC. Translation gives CASSRSGTSGRGEQFF.

The chain recombines TRBV18 with TRBJ1-1; 7 bases align to TRBD1. J gave up 6 bases and V 6 bases, and 7 bases lay outside the gene matches. Germline V gene data show CDR1 as KGHSH and CDR2 as LQKENI. The CDR3 is 13 amino acids. This CDR3 is CASSLGGNPEAFF. CDR3 nucleotides: TGTGCCAGCTCCCTAGGGGGCAATCCTGAAGCTTTCTTT.

The V call is TRBV13, the J call TRBJ2-7, with 7 bases that match TRBD2. V trimming: 5 bases; J trimming: 7 bases; junction bases outside the gene matches: 14. Looked up from germline, CDR1 is PRHDT and CDR2 is FYEKMQ (reference sequence). The CDR3 extends over 15 amino acids. CDR3 sequence (DNA): TGTGCCAGCAGCGCCAGGACTAGGAGTAGGAGAGAGCAGTACTTC. Translating gives CASSARTRSRREQYF.

V usage is TRBV21-1 and J usage is TRBJ1-2. TRBV21-1 corresponds to a pseudogene. The CDR3 contains 18 residues. CDR3: CASSKVGSGGVHNYGYTF. The DNA for the CDR3 is TGTGCCAGCAGCAAAGTTGGAAGCGGGGGGGTACATAACTATGGCTACACCTTC.

The J gene is TRBJ2-6, the V gene TRBV5-1, with 7 bases fitting TRBD1. The trim removed 3 bases at V and 4 bases at J, leaving 7 bases unmatched. This CDR3 contains 16 residues. The V gene's germline CDR1 is SGHRS and CDR2 YFSETQ. Written as DNA, the CDR3 is TGCGCCAGCAGCTCTCAGGGGGTGGTGGGGGCCAACGTCCTGACTTTC. Encoded protein: CASSSQGVVGANVLTF.

The J gene is TRBJ2-5, the V gene TRBV6-5; 7 bases agree with TRBD2. V gave up 2 bases and J gave up 9 bases; unmatched junction bases: 0. The CDR3 length is 11 residues. In germline, CDR1 is MNHEY, CDR2 SVGAGI. The CDR3: CASSYGGAQYF. DNA for the CDR3: TGTGCCAGCAGTTACGGGGGGGCCCAGTACTTC.

This rearrangement joins TRBV7-3 to TRBJ1-1, with a possible D match to TRBD1 (5 bases). This CDR3 has 14 amino acids. V shed 3 bases and J shed 0 bases, with 8 bases lying between them. The germline gives CDR1 SGHTA, CDR2 FQGTGA. Here the CDR3 DNA reads TGTGCCAGCAGCTTGGGGGGGATGAACACTGAAGCTTTCTTT. As protein: CASSLGGMNTEAFF.

The V gene is TRBV28, the J gene TRBJ2-7; possible D gene TRBD2, 5 bases. Germline loops: CDR1 MDHEN, CDR2 SYDVKM. The CDR3 is 16 residues long. Trimming removed 5 bases at V and 3 bases at J, with 20 bases between. CDR3 nucleotide sequence: TGTGCCAGCAGTCCCGGAGGTAGCCAACAGAGCTACGAGCAGTACTTC. It codes for CASSPGGSQQSYEQYF.

The V gene is TRBV10-3, the J gene TRBJ1-3, with 9 bases matching TRBD1. The V gene end was trimmed by 6 bases and the J gene end by 8 bases; junction bases not matched to a gene: 5. The germline V gene has CDR1 ENHRY and CDR2 SYGVKD. This CDR3 is 13 amino acids long. CDR3 nucleotide sequence: TGTGCCATCAGGGGGGACAGGGAGGACACCATATATTTT. Its translation is CAIRGDREDTIYF.

This clone was seen a handful of times. This chain links TRBV11-2 with TRBJ1-4; D is undetermined. The CDR3 runs 14 residues. The V end lost 4 bases, the J end lost 6 bases, and 12 bases lay between the germline ends. CDR1 and CDR2 from the germline V gene are SGHAT and FQNNGV. DNA for the CDR3: TGTGCCAGCAGCTCCCCGGGAGCTTATGAAAAACTGTTTTTT. As protein: CASSSPGAYEKLFF.

Remarks on this clone: Different DNA sequences within this sample yield the same CDR3. The chain joins TRBV5-1 to TRBJ1-3, with D unresolved. Trimming cost V 0 bases and J 0 bases, with 4 bases left between them. The germline gives CDR1 SGHRS, CDR2 YFSETQ. CDR3 length: 14 residues. CDR3 DNA sequence: TGCGCCAGCAGCTTGGCGGGCTCTGGAAACACCATATATTTT. Translation: CASSLAGSGNTIYF.

The rearrangement joins TRBV12-3 or TRBV12-4 to TRBJ2-5; D is possibly TRBD1 (5 bases). This CDR3 comprises 11 residues. V gave up 4 bases and J gave up 5 bases, with 5 bases separating them. The CDR3 reads CASSSGETQYF. The CDR3 DNA reads TGTGCCAGCAGTTCAGGGGAGACCCAGTACTTC.

The gene calls are TRBV7-9 and TRBJ2-5, with TRBD1 matching over 10 bases. The CDR3 has 14 residues. The V gene end was trimmed by 5 bases and the J gene end by 5 bases; junction bases not matched to a gene: 5. In germline, CDR1 is SEHNR, CDR2 FQNEAQ (reference sequence). The CDR3 is CASSPGQGMETQYF. CDR3 DNA: TGTGCCAGCAGCCCGGGACAGGGGATGGAGACCCAGTACTTC.

CDR3 residues: CASSFLRSGARVYGYTF. The CDR3 nucleotides read TGTGCCAGCAGTTTCCTTAGGTCAGGGGCGCGTGTGTATGGCTACACCTTC. This chain links TRBV28 with TRBJ1-2; tentatively, D is TRBD1 (6 bases). V dropped 3 bases and J dropped 5 bases, with 22 bases sitting between them. Germline V gene data show CDR1 as MDHEN and CDR2 as SYDVKM. The CDR3 spans 17 residues.

The rearrangement joins TRBV19 to TRBJ2-1, with TRBD2 identical over 12 bases. CDR3 length equals 15 residues. The germline V gene encodes CDR1 LNHDA and CDR2 SQIVND (reference sequence). Trimming at V came to 5 bases and at J to 6 bases, leaving 5 bases not matched to a gene. The CDR3 protein is CASSPTSGRFNEQFF. As DNA, the CDR3 is TGTGCCAGTAGTCCCACTAGCGGGAGGTTCAATGAGCAGTTCTTC.

This clone was recorded once. The chain has TRBV7-3 and TRBJ1-5, with TRBD1 matching 7 bases. V dropped 5 bases and J dropped 5; count of bases not matched to a gene: 3. Germline CDR1 and CDR2: SGHTA and FQGTGA. The CDR3 length is 13 residues. In DNA form, the CDR3 reads TGTGCCAGCAGCCAAACAGGGGATCAGCCCCAGCATTTT. Translation: CASSQTGDQPQHF.

The J gene is TRBJ2-7, the V gene TRBV6-4; 8 nucleotides align to TRBD1. With V trimmed by 2 bases and J by 2 bases, 5 bases remained unmatched. The germline gives CDR1 MRHNA, CDR2 SNTAGT. The CDR3 length is 15 residues. Here the CDR3 reads CASSDKTGDPYEQYF. The DNA of the CDR3 is TGTGCCAGCAGTGACAAGACAGGGGACCCCTACGAGCAGTACTTC.

This chain joins TRBV7-2 and TRBJ1-2; maybe TRBD1 (6 bases). V was cut by 5 bases and J by 6 bases, with 19 bases left in between. The CDR3 loop spans 15 amino acids. Per the germline V gene, CDR1 is SGHTA and CDR2 is FQGNSA. CDR3 DNA sequence: TGTGCCAGCAGCGCCCGCCAGGGGATTTCGGATGGCTACACCTTC. Translation gives CASSARQGISDGYTF.